This paragraph covers one TCR beta chain sequence. Its antigen is not known. This CDR3 has 15 amino acids. After removal of 2 bases from V and 8 bases from J, the junction contained 5 bases not matched to a gene. Germline V lookup: CDR1 LGHNA, CDR2 YNFKEQ. This entry is derived from a study of cytomegalovirus exposure and HLA in healthy donors. The wider study: There were 350 to 450 genotyped donors. Of these, 81% fell in the genetic ancestry cluster associated with self-reported Caucasian donors.

The PCR contained 60 Vbeta and 13 Jbeta primers. Clones were read by immunoSEQ multiplex PCR, and TCRdb kept only the in-frame ones, dropping some. In the table there are 200,000 to 300,000 clones, around four fifths of which are singletons. Findings of the study overall: Later analysis reportedly placed an Asian-associated ancestry cluster below the roughly 700-donor mean in N-insertions.

Sequencing was carried out using PBMCs. The rearrangement uses TRBV4-2 and TRBJ1-3; 11 nucleotides align to TRBD1. This receptor was obtained from a woman aged 40 to 50 in good health and CMV-seropositive. The CDR3 region is CASSQRDRGEDTIYF. The CDR3 DNA reads TGTGCCAGCAGCCAAAGGGACAGGGGGGAAGACACCATATATTTT.